Listed here are 10 T cell receptor beta chains from one sample, sequenced in a study of radiation and T cells in renal cell carcinoma. Clones were read by immunoSEQ multiplex PCR, and TCRdb kept only the in-frame ones, dropping some. The top ten hold 10% to 15% of the sample, which has just over 150,000 clones, roughly 90% seen once. Time point of the sample: blood 2 weeks post-SBRT. Documented treatment: 15 Gy SBRT to primary tumor, nephrectomy 4 weeks later. The sample here was blood, taken from a patient whose treatment included radiotherapy and nephrectomy. The receptors here all came from a woman aged 50 to 60 with renal cell carcinoma.

This sequence joins TRBV6-1 and TRBJ2-6; TRBD1 agrees at 7 bases. The trim removed 6 bases at V and 4 bases at J, leaving 3 bases unmatched. The CDR3 is made up of 14 amino acids. From germline, CDR1 is MNHNS and CDR2 SASEGT. The CDR3, as DNA: TGTGCCAGCAGAGGGGGCGCCGGGGCCAACGTCCTGACTTTC. The encoded protein is CASRGGAGANVLTF.

The rearrangement uses TRBV18 and TRBJ1-2, with no clear D. The CDR3 contains 13 residues. V was clipped by 2 bases and J by 1 base, with 5 bases between them. In germline, CDR1 is KGHSH, CDR2 LQKENI. The CDR3 protein is CASSPISNYGYTF. The CDR3 DNA sequence: TGTGCCAGCTCACCAATCAGTAACTATGGCTACACCTTC.

The V gene is TRBV11-2, the J gene TRBJ2-7, with D uncertain. V lost 1 base to trimming and J lost 4 bases, with 8 bases between them. Germline CDR1 is SGHAT and CDR2 is FQNNGV. The CDR3 has 13 residues. The CDR3 DNA sequence: TGTGCCAGCAGCTTAGGTGGGTTATACGAGCAGTACTTC. It codes for CASSLGGLYEQYF.

The chain is built from TRBV2 and TRBJ2-3, with TRBD1 matching over 7 bases. J lost 1 base, V lost 5 bases, and 6 bases had no gene match. Germline CDR1 SNHLY, CDR2 FYNNEI. The CDR3 contains 15 residues. The CDR3 is CASSPDRVGTDTQYF. CDR3 in DNA: TGTGCCAGCAGTCCCGACAGGGTTGGCACAGATACGCAGTATTTT. The full variable domain, with the rest looked up from reference TRBV2 and TRBJ2-3, is EPEVTQTPSHQVTQMGQEVILRCVPISNHLYFYWYRQILGQKVEFLVSFYNNEISEKSEIFDDQFSVERPDGSNFTLKIRSTKLEDSAMYFCASSPDRVGTDTQYFGPGTRLTVL.

This chain connects TRBV19 to TRBJ1-4, with D perhaps TRBD1 (5 bases). V was shortened by 4 bases and J by 3 bases, with 9 bases between the two germline ends. Germline lookup yields CDR1 LNHDA and CDR2 SQIVND (reference sequence). The CDR3 has 14 amino acids. CDR3 sequence reads: CASSTGTANEKLFF. As DNA, the CDR3 is TGTGCCAGTAGTACCGGGACTGCTAATGAAAAACTGTTTTTT.

This chain joins TRBV4-1 and TRBJ1-3, with D unresolved. The CDR3 contains 15 residues. Trimming removed 1 base at V and 4 bases at J, with 11 bases between. From germline, CDR1 is MGHRA and CDR2 YSYEKL. The CDR3 sequence is CASSQGTRRGNTIYF. The CDR3 nucleotides read TGCGCCAGCAGCCAAGGGACCCGGAGGGGAAACACCATATATTTT.

V is TRBV10-3 and J is TRBJ2-7, with unresolved D. The V end was cut by 5 bases, the J end by 2 bases, with 7 bases between. The CDR3 is 12 amino acids. In germline, CDR1 is ENHRY, CDR2 SYGVKD. CDR3 sequence reads: CAISPEAYEQYF. CDR3 DNA: TGTGCCATCAGTCCTGAGGCCTACGAGCAGTACTTC.

This rearrangement joins TRBV6-1 to TRBJ1-4; 7 nucleotides line up with TRBD1. The CDR3 runs to 15 residues. The V segment lost 4 bases and the J segment 0 bases; nucleotides outside the gene matches: 2. Germline V gene lookup returns CDR1 MNHNS and CDR2 SASEGT. The CDR3 DNA reads as TGTGCCAGCAGTGCTGGGACAGCAACTAATGAAAAACTGTTTTTT. As protein: CASSAGTATNEKLFF.

J is TRBJ1-3 and V is TRBV9; the D is unclear. The germline CDR1 and CDR2 sequences are SGDLS and YYNGEE. The length of the CDR3 is 16 residues. V dropped 2 bases and J dropped 0 bases, with 12 bases sitting between them. The CDR3 sequence: CASSVGVTSSGNTIYF. CDR3 bases: TGTGCCAGCAGCGTCGGCGTAACCAGCTCTGGAAACACCATATATTTT.

The gene calls are TRBV4-1 and TRBJ1-1; no reliable D call. Per the germline V gene, CDR1 is MGHRA and CDR2 is YSYEKL. CDR3 length equals 13 residues. V lost 6 bases to trimming and J lost 4 bases, with 12 bases between them. CDR3 bases: TGCGCCAGCAGTCCCCCTGCGGTCACTGAAGCTTTCTTT. Amino acid sequence: CASSPPAVTEAFF.